This T cell receptor (beta chain) is drawn from a study of blood T cell repertoires in COVID-19. Turning to the study itself: T cells, B-cell-depleted T cells, or PBMCs provided the cDNA or gDNA that served as material.

This CDR3 has 15 amino acids. V dropped 1 base and J dropped 3; count of bases not matched to a gene: 4. Germline CDR1 SGHKS, CDR2 YYEKEE (reference sequence). Generated by immunoSEQ multiplex PCR, the TCRdb table keeps only in-frame clones and is missing some. The table has tens of thousands of clones, over 80% seen once. Sequencing was performed on peripheral blood. The J gene is TRBJ2-7, the V gene TRBV5-5; 10 bases align to TRBD1. This TCR derives from a man at least 80 years old with active or convalescent COVID-19. The CDR3 DNA is TGTGCCAGCAGCTTGATGGGACAGGGGAGCTACGAGCAGTACTTC. Translation: CASSLMGQGSYEQYF.